The 20 T cell receptor beta chains below were found in one sample sequenced in a study of CD8 T cells in ankylosing spondylitis. Broader study findings: Characteristic, it appeared, of ankylosing spondylitis blood was a TCR beta motif of eight highly homologous variants.

Their target antigens are unknown. MiXCR, run by TCRdb on the 5' RACE reads, gives a single entry per CDR3 protein. The sample gives more than 400,000 distinct CDR3 sequences, approximately 5.3% of which show up once; under 4.5% is in the top ten. The sequencing input was blood, either unsorted or a sorted T cell fraction (not recorded which). The receptors shown here come from a male donor with ankylosing spondylitis.

The chain has TRBV11-3 and TRBJ2-1; 11 bases are a match to TRBD2. J gave up 7 bases and V 0 bases, and 8 bases lay outside the gene matches. The germline V gene encodes CDR1 SGHNT and CDR2 YENEEA. CDR3 length equals 17 residues. The CDR3 region is CASSLEATSGVENEQFF. The CDR3 DNA sequence: TGTGCCAGCAGCTTAGAAGCGACTAGCGGGGTGGAGAATGAGCAGTTCTTC.

The chain links TRBV30 to TRBJ1-1; D is perhaps TRBD1 (6 bases). Germline V gene data show CDR1 as GTSNPN and CDR2 as SVGIG (reference sequence). The CDR3 is made up of 12 amino acids. V dropped 7 bases and J dropped 5 bases, with 14 bases sitting between them. The CDR3 DNA reads as TGTGCCTTCGGACGGAGGGGGACTGAAGCTTTCTTT. Its translation: CAFGRRGTEAFF.

This clonotype was found a few times. DNA of the CDR3: TGTGCCAGCAGCCTTCCGGGGGAAAGCAATGAGCAGTTCTTC. This sequence encodes CASSLPGESNEQFF. The chain joins TRBV14 to TRBJ2-1; a possible D gene is TRBD2 (6 bases). The CDR3 length is 14 residues. Germline CDR1 and CDR2: SGHDN and FVKESK. V was shortened by 4 bases and J by 6 bases, with 13 bases between the two germline ends. The entire variable domain, with the rest obtained from reference TRBV14 and TRBJ2-1, is as follows: EAGVTQFPSHSVIEKGQTVTLRCDPISGHDNLYWYRRVMGKEIKFLLHFVKESKQDESGMPNNRFLAERTGGTYSTLKVQPAELEDSGVYFCASSLPGESNEQFFGPGTRLTVL.

This clonotype was counted ten times or more. The chain links TRBV28 to TRBJ2-5, with TRBD1 matching over 7 bases. V was pared by 6 bases and J by 7 bases, with 8 bases of the junction left unmatched. Germline CDR1 is MDHEN and CDR2 is SYDVKM. The CDR3 sequence is 13 residues long. Here the CDR3 reads CASSLDRKGTQYF. In nucleotides, the CDR3 is TGTGCCAGCAGCCTGGACAGGAAGGGGACCCAGTACTTC.

This clonotype was detected a few times. V usage is TRBV11-2 and J usage is TRBJ2-6, with a possible D match to TRBD1 (5 bases). CDR1 and CDR2 from the germline V gene are SGHAT and FQNNGV. The CDR3 totals 13 residues. V was cut by 8 bases and J by 2 bases, with 7 bases left in between. CDR3 nucleotides: TGTGCCAGCGGACATACTGGGGCCAACGTCCTGACTTTC. Residues: CASGHTGANVLTF.

This clonotype was recorded many times. This chain uses TRBV4-3 with TRBJ2-2; no firm D call. Looked up from germline, CDR1 is LGHNA and CDR2 is YSLEER. Trimming took off 0 bases at V and 7 bases at J, with 9 bases between the two ends. The CDR3 length is 14 residues. The CDR3 loop is CASSQDPRNGELFF. CDR3 nucleotides: TGCGCCAGCAGCCAAGATCCGAGAAACGGGGAGCTGTTTTTT.

This clonotype was recorded many times. This rearrangement joins TRBV3-1 to TRBJ1-2; a possible D gene is TRBD1 (5 bases). The CDR3 is 14 amino acids. The germline gives CDR1 LGHDT, CDR2 YNNKEL (reference sequence). The ends were cut back, 0 bases at V and 4 bases at J, with 9 bases in the middle. The CDR3 sequence: CASSQDRALYGYTF. The CDR3 DNA sequence: TGTGCCAGCAGCCAAGACAGGGCCCTCTATGGCTACACCTTC. Combining the CDR3 with reference TRBV3-1 and TRBJ1-2 gives the whole variable domain DTAVSQTPKYLVTQMGNDKSIKCEQNLGHDTMYWYKQDSKKFLKIMFSYNNKELIINETVPNRFSPKSPDKAHLNLHINSLELGDSAVYFCASSQDRALYGYTFGSGTRLTVV.

This clonotype was observed at least ten times. The J gene is TRBJ2-5, the V gene TRBV29-1, with a tentative D call TRBD2 (7 bases). Deletions cut 7 bases from V and 3 bases from J, with 12 bases between. Germline V CDR1 and CDR2: SQVTM, ANQGSEA. The CDR3 spans 12 residues. The CDR3 reads CSELGGEETQYF. The CDR3 DNA reads TGCAGCGAGCTAGGGGGGGAAGAGACCCAGTACTTC.

This clonotype has at least ten counts. The V call is TRBV27, the J call TRBJ1-2; 9 bases agree with TRBD1. This CDR3 spans 13 amino acids. Germline V gives CDR1 MNHEY, CDR2 SMNVEV (reference sequence). J gave up 2 bases and V 6 bases, and 1 base lay outside the gene matches. The CDR3 DNA reads as TGTGCCAGCAGGGGACAGGGAAACTATGGCTACACCTTC. It translates to CASRGQGNYGYTF.

This chain links TRBV12-3 or TRBV12-4 with TRBJ1-2, with TRBD1 matching over 9 bases. V shed 10 bases, J shed 6 bases, and the junction held 27 bases outside the gene matches. The CDR3 runs 19 residues. CDR3 nucleotides: TGTGCCACCTCCAAGCAGGTGGATTGGGGACAGGGAAGAAAGAATGGCTACACCTTC. Translation gives CATSKQVDWGQGRKNGYTF.

There are many counts of this clonotype. The chain couples TRBV10-3 to TRBJ2-3, with 10 bases fitting TRBD2. Germline-derived CDR1 and CDR2 are ENHRY and SYGVKD. With V trimmed by 3 bases and J by 1 base, 7 bases remained unmatched. This CDR3 is built from 17 residues. The CDR3 loop reads CAISERSLAGGTDTQYF. The CDR3 nucleotides are TGTGCCATCAGTGAAAGGAGTCTAGCGGGGGGCACAGATACGCAGTATTTT.

The chain has TRBV7-3 and TRBJ2-5, with 8 positions matching TRBD1. The CDR3 is made up of 15 amino acids. With V trimmed by 5 bases and J by 5 bases, 10 bases remained unmatched. CDR1 is SGHTA and CDR2 is FQGTGA in the germline V gene. As DNA, the CDR3 is TGTGCCAGCAGCCCAAACGGAGACAGGGGCGAGACCCAGTACTTC. It yields the protein CASSPNGDRGETQYF. Full variable domain (outside the CDR3, taken from reference TRBV7-3 and TRBJ2-5): GAGVSQTPSNKVTEKGKYVELRCDPISGHTALYWYRQSLGQGPEFLIYFQGTGAADDSGLPNDRFFAVRPEGSVSTLKIQRTERGDSAVYLCASSPNGDRGETQYFGPGTRLLVL.

In this sample, this clonotype turned up many times. The chain couples TRBV20-1 to TRBJ2-1; D perhaps matches TRBD2 (7 bases). CDR1 is DFQATT, CDR2 SNEGSKA, per germline (reference sequence). This CDR3 is built from 16 residues. With 1 base removed from V and 0 bases from J, the gap between germline ends came to 13 bases. CDR3 coding DNA: TGCAGTGCTAGAGTCGCGGGGGCCCGCTCCTACAATGAGCAGTTCTTC. Translated: CSARVAGARSYNEQFF.

The chain carries TRBV7-3 and TRBJ1-1, with a tentative D call TRBD1 (6 bases). The germline V gene has CDR1 SGHTA and CDR2 FQGTGA. This CDR3 region has 13 residues. V was cut by 6 bases and J by 3 bases, with 11 bases left in between. The CDR3 sequence is CASRGGADTEAFF. In DNA form, the CDR3 reads TGTGCCAGCAGGGGGGGGGCGGACACTGAAGCTTTCTTT.

The chain has TRBV6-5 and TRBJ2-1; the D gene is possibly TRBD1 (6 bases). The CDR3 covers 15 residues. Trimming took 2 bases from V and 5 from J, leaving 13 bases between them. The germline V gene encodes CDR1 MNHEY and CDR2 SVGAGI. This chain's CDR3 is CASSYGGAGDNEQFF. CDR3 in DNA: TGTGCCAGCAGTTACGGGGGCGCGGGTGACAATGAGCAGTTCTTC.

In its sample, this clonotype was seen many times. The chain has TRBV5-5 and TRBJ2-5; the D gene is possibly TRBD2 (7 bases). Trimming removed 6 bases at V and 1 base at J, with 16 bases between. The CDR3 is 15 residues long. Germline CDR1 and CDR2: SGHKS and YYEKEE (reference sequence). CDR3 in amino acids: CASTPRGASQETQYF. CDR3 DNA: TGTGCCAGCACTCCTCGGGGGGCAAGCCAAGAGACCCAGTACTTC.

The table lists this clonotype with many counts. The chain uses TRBV28 and TRBJ1-1; D unresolved. Germline V lookup: CDR1 MDHEN, CDR2 SYDVKM. Trimming left V 3 bases short and J 0 bases short, with 14 bases between. CDR3 length: 16 residues. In DNA, the CDR3 is TGTGCCAGCAGTTTTGAAAGTCGTGCTGTGAACACTGAAGCTTTCTTT. It is translated as CASSFESRAVNTEAFF.

In its sample, this clonotype was seen many times. The rearrangement joins TRBV9 to TRBJ2-7; TRBD1 agrees at 9 bases. With 0 bases clipped from V and 6 bases from J, the junction kept 7 bases outside the gene matches. The CDR3 has 15 residues. Germline CDR1 is SGDLS and CDR2 is YYNGEE. The CDR3 loop is CASSVDGTGWSEQYF. The CDR3 DNA reads as TGTGCCAGCAGCGTAGACGGGACAGGGTGGTCCGAGCAGTACTTC.

This clonotype was counted many times. CDR3 loop: CASTVLAGLSEQFF. The CDR3 DNA follows: TGTGCCAGCACCGTACTAGCGGGGTTGAGTGAGCAGTTCTTC. V gene TRBV6-1 combines with J gene TRBJ2-1; 10 positions match TRBD2. Trimming cost V 7 bases and J 9 bases; bases outside gene matches: 9. The CDR3 runs 14 residues. CDR1 and CDR2 from the germline V gene are MNHNS and SASEGT.

The chain combines TRBV18 with TRBJ2-7, with 10 bases matching TRBD1. The CDR3 is 13 amino acids. The ends lost 6 bases at V and 6 bases at J; junction bases unmatched: 5. Germline lookup yields CDR1 KGHSH and CDR2 LQKENI. The CDR3 sequence is CASSRQGAAEQYF. In DNA form, the CDR3 reads TGTGCCAGCTCGCGACAGGGGGCAGCCGAGCAGTACTTC.